This TCR beta chain was obtained from a study of T cell responses to AZD1222 COVID-19 vaccine. General study findings and limits: Recipients of AZD1222 seropositive at baseline numbered only six or seven.

The assay was immunoSEQ multiplex PCR, and TCRdb's table has in-frame clones only and misses some. The sample has roughly 110,000 clones, around nine tenths seen once; the top ten hold around 20%. Remarks on this clone: Its antigen is not identified.

V shed 1 base, J shed 1 base, and the junction held 6 bases outside the gene matches. Germline loops: CDR1 SGHAT, CDR2 FQNNGV. This CDR3 is built from 17 residues. The origin of this receptor is an adult in good health. The starting material was peripheral blood, obtained on day 0 of AZD1222 vaccination. The chain combines TRBV11-2 with TRBJ2-5, with TRBD2 matching over 10 bases. DNA of the CDR3: TGTGCCAGCAGCTTAGTCCCCGGACTAGCGGTCCAAGAGACCCAGTACTTC. This translates into CASSLVPGLAVQETQYF. Full variable domain (missing parts from reference TRBV11-2 and TRBJ2-5): EAGVAQSPRYKIIEKRQSVAFWCNPISGHATLYWYQQILGQGPKLLIQFQNNGVVDDSQLPKDRFSAERLKGVDSTLKIQPAKLEDSAVYLCASSLVPGLAVQETQYFGPGTRLLVL.